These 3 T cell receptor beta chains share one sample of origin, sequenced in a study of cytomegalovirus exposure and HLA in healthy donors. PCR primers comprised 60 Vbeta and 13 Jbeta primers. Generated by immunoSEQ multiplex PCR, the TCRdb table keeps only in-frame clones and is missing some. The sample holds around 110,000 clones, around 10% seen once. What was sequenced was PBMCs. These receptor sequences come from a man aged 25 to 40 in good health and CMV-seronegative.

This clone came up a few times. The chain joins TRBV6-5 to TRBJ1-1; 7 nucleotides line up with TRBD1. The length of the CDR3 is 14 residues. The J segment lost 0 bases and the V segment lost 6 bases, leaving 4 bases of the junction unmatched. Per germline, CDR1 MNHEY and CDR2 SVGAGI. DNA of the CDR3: TGTGCCAGCAGCCCAGGGGGAATGAACACTGAAGCTTTCTTT. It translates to CASSPGGMNTEAFF.

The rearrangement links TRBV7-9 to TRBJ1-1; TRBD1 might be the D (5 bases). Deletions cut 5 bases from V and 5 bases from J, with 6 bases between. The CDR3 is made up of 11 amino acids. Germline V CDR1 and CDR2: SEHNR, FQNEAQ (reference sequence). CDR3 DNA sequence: TGTGCCAGCAGCAGACAGACTGAAGCTTTCTTT. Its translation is CASSRQTEAFF.

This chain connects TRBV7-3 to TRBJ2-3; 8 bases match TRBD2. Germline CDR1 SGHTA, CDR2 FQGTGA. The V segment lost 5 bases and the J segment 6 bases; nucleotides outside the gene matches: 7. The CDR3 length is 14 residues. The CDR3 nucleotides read TGTGCCAGCAGCCTCAGCGGGAGCGGTGATACGCAGTATTTT. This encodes CASSLSGSGDTQYF.